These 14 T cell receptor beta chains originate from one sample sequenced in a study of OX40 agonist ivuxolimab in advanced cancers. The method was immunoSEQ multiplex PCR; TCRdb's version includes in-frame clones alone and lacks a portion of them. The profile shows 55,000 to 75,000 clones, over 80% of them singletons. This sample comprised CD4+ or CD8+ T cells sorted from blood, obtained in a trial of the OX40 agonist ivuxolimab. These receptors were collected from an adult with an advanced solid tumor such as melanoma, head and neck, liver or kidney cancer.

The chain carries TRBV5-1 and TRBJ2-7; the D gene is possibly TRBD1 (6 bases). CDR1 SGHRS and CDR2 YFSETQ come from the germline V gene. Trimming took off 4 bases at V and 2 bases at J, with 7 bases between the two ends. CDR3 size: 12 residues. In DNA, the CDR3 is TGCGCCAGCAGCCCAGGGGCCTACGAGCAGTACTTC. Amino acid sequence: CASSPGAYEQYF.

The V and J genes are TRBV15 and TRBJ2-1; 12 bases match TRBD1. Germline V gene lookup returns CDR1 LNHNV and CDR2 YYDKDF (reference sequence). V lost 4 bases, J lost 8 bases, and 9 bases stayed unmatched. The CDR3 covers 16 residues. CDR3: CATSTDWDRGHHEQFF. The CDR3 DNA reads TGTGCCACCAGCACCGATTGGGACAGGGGGCACCATGAGCAGTTCTTC.

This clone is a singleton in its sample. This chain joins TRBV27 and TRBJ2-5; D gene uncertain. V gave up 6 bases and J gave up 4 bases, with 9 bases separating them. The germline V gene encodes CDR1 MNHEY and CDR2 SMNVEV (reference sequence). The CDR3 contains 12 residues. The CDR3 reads CASRSRLETQYF. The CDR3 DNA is TGTGCCAGCAGGAGCAGGCTAGAGACCCAGTACTTC.

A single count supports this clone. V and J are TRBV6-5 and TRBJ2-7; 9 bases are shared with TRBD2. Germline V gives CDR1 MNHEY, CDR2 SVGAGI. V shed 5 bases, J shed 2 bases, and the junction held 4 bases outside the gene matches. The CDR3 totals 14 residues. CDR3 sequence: CASSPRLAAYEQYF. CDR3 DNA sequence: TGTGCCAGCAGTCCGAGACTAGCGGCCTACGAGCAGTACTTC.

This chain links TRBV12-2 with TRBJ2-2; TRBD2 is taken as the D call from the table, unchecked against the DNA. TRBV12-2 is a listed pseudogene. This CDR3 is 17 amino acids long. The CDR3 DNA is TGTGCAAGTCGCCGCTGGGTAGCGGGAGTGAACACCGGGGAGCTGTTTTTT. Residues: CASRRWVAGVNTGELFF.

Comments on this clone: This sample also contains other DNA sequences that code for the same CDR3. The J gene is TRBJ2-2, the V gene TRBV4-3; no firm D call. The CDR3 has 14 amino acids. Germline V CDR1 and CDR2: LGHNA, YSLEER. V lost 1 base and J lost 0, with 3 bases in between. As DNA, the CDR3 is TGCGCCAGCAGCCAAGGTCCGAACACCGGGGAGCTGTTTTTT. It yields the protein CASSQGPNTGELFF.

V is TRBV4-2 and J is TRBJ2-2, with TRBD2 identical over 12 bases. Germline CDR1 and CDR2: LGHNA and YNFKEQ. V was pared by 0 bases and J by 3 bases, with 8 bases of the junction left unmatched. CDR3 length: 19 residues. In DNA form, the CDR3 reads TGTGCCAGCAGCCAAGATGCGGAACTAGCGGGAGGCCACACCGGGGAGCTGTTTTTT. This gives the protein CASSQDAELAGGHTGELFF.

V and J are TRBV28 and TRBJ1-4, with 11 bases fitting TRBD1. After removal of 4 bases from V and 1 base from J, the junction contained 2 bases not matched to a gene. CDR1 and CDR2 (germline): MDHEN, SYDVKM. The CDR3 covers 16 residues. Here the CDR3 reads CASSSDRGQTNEKLFF. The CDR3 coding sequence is TGTGCCAGCAGTTCGGACAGGGGGCAAACTAATGAAAAACTGTTTTTT.

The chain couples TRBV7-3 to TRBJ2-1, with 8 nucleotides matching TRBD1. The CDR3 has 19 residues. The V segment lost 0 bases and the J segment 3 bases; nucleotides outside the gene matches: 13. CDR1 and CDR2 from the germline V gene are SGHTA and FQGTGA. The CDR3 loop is CASSLTGTGTGDYYNEQFF. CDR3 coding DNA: TGTGCCAGCAGCTTAACGGGGACCGGGACAGGAGACTACTACAATGAGCAGTTCTTC. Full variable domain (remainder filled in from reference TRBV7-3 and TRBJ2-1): GAGVSQTPSNKVTEKGKYVELRCDPISGHTALYWYRQSLGQGPEFLIYFQGTGAADDSGLPNDRFFAVRPEGSVSTLKIQRTERGDSAVYLCASSLTGTGTGDYYNEQFFGPGTRLTVL.

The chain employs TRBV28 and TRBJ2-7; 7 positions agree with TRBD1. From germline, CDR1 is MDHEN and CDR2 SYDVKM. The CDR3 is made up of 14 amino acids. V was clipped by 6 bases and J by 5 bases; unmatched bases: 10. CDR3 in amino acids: CASSILQGTDEQYF. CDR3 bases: TGTGCCAGCAGCATTCTACAGGGGACGGACGAGCAGTACTTC.

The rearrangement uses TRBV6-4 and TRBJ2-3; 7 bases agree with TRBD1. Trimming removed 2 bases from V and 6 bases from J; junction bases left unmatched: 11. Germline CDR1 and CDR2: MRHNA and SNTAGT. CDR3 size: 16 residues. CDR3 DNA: TGTGCCAGCAGTGACCGCAGAGGGGGACAGCCCGATACGCAGTATTTT. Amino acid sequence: CASSDRRGGQPDTQYF.

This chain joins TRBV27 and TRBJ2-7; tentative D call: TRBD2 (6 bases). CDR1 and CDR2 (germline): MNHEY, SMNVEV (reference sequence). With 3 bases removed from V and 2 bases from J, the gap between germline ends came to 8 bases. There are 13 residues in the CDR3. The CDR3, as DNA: TGTGCCAGCAGTTTTTCGGGAGCCTACGAGCAGTACTTC. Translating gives CASSFSGAYEQYF.

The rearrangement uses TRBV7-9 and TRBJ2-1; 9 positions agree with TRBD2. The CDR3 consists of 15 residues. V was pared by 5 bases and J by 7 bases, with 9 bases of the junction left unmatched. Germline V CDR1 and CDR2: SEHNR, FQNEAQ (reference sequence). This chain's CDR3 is CASSRIAGETNEQFF. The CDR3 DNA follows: TGTGCCAGCAGCAGGATAGCGGGAGAGACGAATGAGCAGTTCTTC.

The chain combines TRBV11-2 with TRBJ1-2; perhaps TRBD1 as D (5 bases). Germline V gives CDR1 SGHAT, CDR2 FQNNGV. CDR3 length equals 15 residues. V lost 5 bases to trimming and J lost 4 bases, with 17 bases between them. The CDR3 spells CASSPGDRPSYGYTF. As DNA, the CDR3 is TGTGCCAGCAGCCCGGGGGACCGGCCTTCCTATGGCTACACCTTC.